This entry describes one TCR beta chain. Its antigen remains unknown. This sample is drawn from a study of a mutant IDH1 vaccine in newly diagnosed glioma. Time point denoted: week 23, last vaccination. Doses consisted of 300 ug of mutant IDH1 20-mer peptide each, paired with topical imiquimod. The CDR3 is made up of 16 amino acids. Germline V lookup: CDR1 SGHRS, CDR2 YFSETQ. V lost 3 bases to trimming and J lost 7 bases; unmatched junction nucleotides: 7. Assay used: immunoSEQ multiplex PCR; TCRdb lists only in-frame clones, some missing. The table includes just over 80,000 clones, approximately 85% detected once.

The source of this sequence is a man aged 25 to 40 with glioma. Some clones in this sample may be carry-over from other donors' samples. This specimen consisted of PBMCs, obtained from a glioma patient whose treatment included an IDH1 peptide vaccine. This chain uses TRBV5-1 with TRBJ2-1; 13 nucleotides match TRBD2. CDR3 DNA sequence: TGCGCCAGCAGCTCCGACGGACTAGCGGGAGTTAATGAGCAGTTCTTC. Amino acids: CASSSDGLAGVNEQFF.